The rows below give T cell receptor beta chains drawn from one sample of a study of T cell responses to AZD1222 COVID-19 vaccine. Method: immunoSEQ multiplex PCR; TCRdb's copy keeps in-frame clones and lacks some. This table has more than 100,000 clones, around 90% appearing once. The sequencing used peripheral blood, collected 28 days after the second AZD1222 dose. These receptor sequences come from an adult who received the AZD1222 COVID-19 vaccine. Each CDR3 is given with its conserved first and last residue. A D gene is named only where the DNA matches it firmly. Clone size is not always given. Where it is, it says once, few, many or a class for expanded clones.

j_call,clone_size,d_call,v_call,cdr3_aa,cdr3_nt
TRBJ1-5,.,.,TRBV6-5,CASSPDRRHQPQHF,TGTGCCAGCAGCCCCGACAGGCGACATCAGCCCCAGCATTTT
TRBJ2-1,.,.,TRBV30,CAWSVSGYNEQFF,TGTGCCTGGAGTGTATCCGGGTATAATGAGCAGTTCTTC
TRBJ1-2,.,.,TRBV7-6,CASSLDPRQGLSGYTF,TGTGCCAGCAGCTTAGACCCGCGGCAGGGTCTTAGTGGCTACACCTTC
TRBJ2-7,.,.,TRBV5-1,CASSLGREGGPIYEQYF,TGCGCCAGCAGCTTGGGGCGCGAGGGGGGGCCGATTTACGAGCAGTACTTC
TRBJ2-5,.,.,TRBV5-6,CASSLRAGWQETQYF,TGTGCCAGCAGCTTGAGGGCAGGGTGGCAAGAGACCCAGTACTTC
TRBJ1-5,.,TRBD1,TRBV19,CASSIRGRIQPQHF,TGTGCCAGTAGTATCAGGGGGCGGATTCAGCCCCAGCATTTT
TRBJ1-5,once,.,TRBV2,CASSEERNQPQHF,TGTGCCAGCAGTGAAGAGAGGAATCAGCCCCAGCATTTT
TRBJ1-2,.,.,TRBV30,CAWSNGYYGYTF,TGTGCCTGGAGTAATGGGTATTATGGCTACACCTTC
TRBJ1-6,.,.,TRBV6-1,CASSEGGSPLHF,TGTGCCAGCAGTGAAGGAGGCTCACCCCTCCACTTT
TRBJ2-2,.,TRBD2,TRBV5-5,CASSFQDLAASNTGELFF,TGTGCCAGCAGCTTTCAGGACCTAGCGGCTAGCAACACCGGGGAGCTGTTTTTT
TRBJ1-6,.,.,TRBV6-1,CASSEEDTGSPLHF,TGTGCCAGCAGTGAAGAGGACACTGGCTCACCCCTCCACTTT
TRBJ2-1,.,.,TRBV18,CASSPRDGYNEQFF,TGTGCCAGCTCACCAAGGGACGGATACAATGAGCAGTTCTTC
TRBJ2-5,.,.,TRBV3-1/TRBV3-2,CASSGFLQQKQETQYF,TGTGCCAGCAGCGGATTTCTCCAGCAGAAGCAAGAGACCCAGTACTTC
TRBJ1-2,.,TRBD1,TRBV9,CASSVGRDRVDYGYTF,TGTGCCAGCAGCGTAGGTCGGGACAGGGTGGACTATGGCTACACCTTC
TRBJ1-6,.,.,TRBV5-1,CASRHGTAPRANNSPLHF,TGCGCCAGTCGGCATGGGACCGCTCCCAGGGCCAATAATTCACCCCTCCACTTT
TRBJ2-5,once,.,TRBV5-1,CASSTKAATETQYF,TGCGCCAGCAGTACGAAGGCGGCGACGGAAACCCAGTACTTC
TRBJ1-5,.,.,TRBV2,CASSGGSRDQPQHF,TGTGCCAGCAGTGGTGGTTCAAGGGATCAGCCCCAGCATTTT
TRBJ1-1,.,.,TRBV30,CAWSDLPRDKENTEAFF,TGTGCCTGGAGTGACCTACCCCGGGACAAAGAGAACACTGAAGCTTTCTTT
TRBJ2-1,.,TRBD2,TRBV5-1,CASSLAAGTSGRGEQFF,TGCGCCAGCAGCTTGGCGGCCGGGACTAGCGGGAGAGGTGAGCAGTTCTTC